These 4 T cell receptor beta chains came from one sample sequenced in a study of tumor-infiltrating lymphocytes in primary liver carcinoma. Bulk tissue was left unsorted, and RNA and DNA were co-extracted from approximately 20-30 mg of it. TCR beta cDNA was prepared out of around 460 ng total RNA by means of a constant-region primer. Library construction for TCR beta comprised three nested multiplex PCR rounds performed with slightly modified ARM-PCR. The two initial PCR rounds, about 9 cycles each, used TRBV1-TRBV30 forward and C-beta reverse primers. Each CDR3 protein gets one entry after TCRdb re-called the multiplex PCR reads with MiXCR. The data show tens of thousands of distinct CDR3 sequences, with over 60% seen just once and roughly a third held by the top ten. Sequenced sample: liver tumor tissue from sampling region 5. As for subset: tumor region T5, tumor centre. The receptors were sampled from a man aged 35 to 55 with primary liver carcinoma and hepatitis B virus infection.

About this clonotype: One end of the junction varies from germline; a read error may be responsible. The chain recombines TRBV6-6 with TRBJ2-7; 8 nucleotides align to TRBD2. The CDR3 is 16 residues long. Germline V CDR1 and CDR2: MNHNY, SVGAGI (reference sequence). CDR3 in amino acids: CASRQSVGTSVYEQYF. In nucleotides, the CDR3 is TGTGCCAGCAGACAGAGCGTTGGGACTAGTGTGTACGAGCAATACTTC.

On this clonotype: The CDR3 does not end in the conserved phenylalanine or tryptophan, so this is likely a read error. This chain uses TRBV7-9 with TRBJ2-1; D might be TRBD1 (6 bases). Germline values: CDR1 SEHNR, CDR2 FQNEAQ (reference sequence). The CDR3 spans 17 residues. In DNA, the CDR3 is TGTACCAGCAGCTTACCGTATCAGGGGCCTAAAACAAATGAGCAGTTCCTC. Protein product: CTSSLPYQGPKTNEQFL.

This clonotype was counted a single time. Here the CDR3 omits its conserved ending phenylalanine or tryptophan, so a read error is the likely source. The rearrangement uses TRBV6-5 and TRBJ1-2, with a weak D call TRBD1 (5 bases). CDR3 length: 13 residues. Germline CDR1 MNHEY, CDR2 SVGAGI. Trimming stripped 2 bases from V and 8 bases from J, with 12 bases between. The CDR3 sequence: CASSYRQGKGYTV. The DNA for the CDR3 is TGTGCCAGCAGTTACCGGCAGGGCAAAGGCTACACCGTC.

This clonotype was observed a handful of times. The genes are TRBV12-3 or TRBV12-4 and TRBJ2-7; 9 bases are shared with TRBD1. With 7 bases clipped from V and 2 bases from J, the junction kept 9 bases outside the gene matches. CDR3 length: 15 amino acids. CDR3 sequence: CASTPVTGGPYEQYF. CDR3 sequence (DNA): TGTGCCAGCACTCCGGTGACAGGGGGGCCCTACGAGCAGTACTTC.